This entry lists 30 T cell receptor beta chains sequenced from one sample in a study of identical twins listed by TCRdb under 2016. Library preparation employed 5' RACE. The instrument was an Illumina HiSeq 2000. The public reads were quality trimmed at Q25 with fastp and then assembled into clones with MiXCR by TCRdb, keeping productive beta chains. Entries are consolidated by CDR3 protein sequence, retaining the most common genes and DNA. The sample table records about 520,000 distinct CDR3 sequences; under 25% of these occur just once. The ten biggest clones cover around 0.9% of the sample. The same sample was also studied in work on T cells expressing NK-cell markers.

The sequencing sample was made of CD4+ T cells sorted from blood. The receptors come from a young woman in good health.

The genes are TRBV5-1 and TRBJ1-1; D gene ambiguous. V lost 4 bases and J 3 bases, leaving 10 bases between the germline ends. The CDR3 contains 13 residues. Looked up from germline, CDR1 is SGHRS and CDR2 is YFSETQ. The CDR3: CASSDRTYTEAFF. The DNA for the CDR3 is TGCGCCAGCAGCGACCGAACTTACACTGAAGCTTTCTTT.

V usage is TRBV6-5 and J usage is TRBJ2-7, with D uncertain. CDR3 size: 11 residues. The ends were cut back, 7 bases at V and 4 bases at J, with 8 bases in the middle. Per germline, CDR1 MNHEY and CDR2 SVGAGI. The CDR3 is CASKRDYEQYF. The CDR3 bases are TGTGCCAGCAAAAGGGATTACGAGCAGTACTTC.

The chain has TRBV20-1 and TRBJ2-7, with D tentatively TRBD1 (8 bases). The V and J ends lost 5 bases and 2 bases respectively, with 19 bases between them. CDR3 size: 15 residues. Germline loops: CDR1 DFQATT, CDR2 SNEGSKA (reference sequence). In DNA, the CDR3 is TGCAGTGCTCCCAGCCAGGGGGCGGGAGCCTACGAGCAGTACTTC. Translated: CSAPSQGAGAYEQYF.

This clonotype was detected ten times or more. J is TRBJ2-1 and V is TRBV5-1, with 11 bases that match TRBD2. From germline, CDR1 is SGHRS and CDR2 YFSETQ. J lost 10 bases, V lost 0 bases, and 3 bases had no gene match. This CDR3 is 14 amino acids long. The CDR3 DNA is TGCGCCAGCAGCTTGGGACTAGCGGGATACGAGCAGTTCTTC. It is translated as CASSLGLAGYEQFF.

In this sample, this clonotype turned up a few times. The chain employs TRBV18 and TRBJ1-4; D unclear. Germline CDR1 reads KGHSH; CDR2 reads LQKENI. V lost 3 bases and J 6 bases, leaving 5 bases between the germline ends. The CDR3 is made up of 12 amino acids. Here the CDR3 DNA reads TGTGCCAGCTCACCGACCGATGAAAAACTGTTTTTT. This codes for CASSPTDEKLFF.

This clonotype has more than one count but fewer than ten. CDR3 DNA: TGCAGTGCTCAGACGGGGTTTTATCAGCCCCAGCATTTT. Protein product: CSAQTGFYQPQHF. This sequence joins TRBV20-1 and TRBJ1-5; D remains ambiguous. V lost 5 bases and J lost 5, with 13 bases in between. CDR3 length equals 13 residues. The V gene's germline CDR1 is DFQATT and CDR2 SNEGSKA (reference sequence).

The chain employs TRBV20-1 and TRBJ2-3, with D perhaps given as TRBD1 or TRBD2 (5 bases each). This CDR3 has 14 residues. Trimming took off 6 bases at V and 0 bases at J, with 13 bases between the two ends. Germline CDR1 reads DFQATT; CDR2 reads SNEGSKA (reference sequence). The CDR3: CSAPTGLSTDTQYF. The DNA of the CDR3 is TGCAGTGCCCCGACGGGGCTGAGCACAGATACGCAGTATTTT.

This clonotype was seen many times. The chain employs TRBV29-1 and TRBJ2-3; no firm D call. This CDR3 spans 13 amino acids. Per the germline V gene, CDR1 is SQVTM and CDR2 is ANQGSEA. Between the trimmed V and J ends, which lost 6 bases and 3 bases, there was a span of 13 bases. CDR3 coding DNA: TGCAGCGTGGCCGACATAGATACAGATACGCAGTATTTT. Translated: CSVADIDTDTQYF.

There are a few counts of this clonotype. This chain uses TRBV29-1 with TRBJ1-1; TRBD1 matches 9 bases. This CDR3 has 13 residues. V was pared by 7 bases and J by 1 base, with 4 bases of the junction left unmatched. CDR1 and CDR2 from the germline V gene are SQVTM and ANQGSEA. CDR3 nucleotides: TGCAGCGCCACGGGACAGGGGAACACTGAAGCTTTCTTT. Its translation is CSATGQGNTEAFF.

This clonotype is medium-sized in the sample. V usage is TRBV12-3 or TRBV12-4 and J usage is TRBJ2-1, with D possibly matching TRBD2 (6 bases). Trimming took 7 bases from V and 0 from J, leaving 19 bases between them. The CDR3 extends over 17 amino acids. This chain's CDR3 is CASITVGTPYSYNEQFF. The CDR3 coding sequence is TGTGCCAGCATCACCGTGGGGACTCCTTACTCCTACAATGAGCAGTTCTTC.

The V gene is TRBV7-6, the J gene TRBJ1-1, with 8 bases fitting TRBD1. The CDR3 totals 11 residues. Trimming took 11 bases from V and 6 from J; bases not matched to a gene: 5. CDR1 and CDR2 (germline): SGHVS, FNYEAQ. In DNA, the CDR3 is TGTGCCTCCCAACAGGGGGCTGAAGCTTTCTTT. It translates to CASQQGAEAFF.

This chain joins TRBV5-5 and TRBJ2-5; 7 bases agree with TRBD2. The CDR3 is made up of 13 amino acids. J was trimmed by 5 bases and V by 4 bases; bases with no gene match: 5. Germline V gene data show CDR1 as SGHKS and CDR2 as YYEKEE (reference sequence). CDR3 nucleotides: TGTGCCAGCAGCCGAGCGGGATTTGAGACCCAGTACTTC. Protein: CASSRAGFETQYF. The whole variable domain, filled in from reference TRBV5-5 and TRBJ2-5, reads DAGVTQSPTHLIKTRGQQVTLRCSPISGHKSVSWYQQVLGQGPQFIFQYYEKEERGRGNFPDRFSARQFPNYSSELNVNALLLGDSALYLCASSRAGFETQYFGPGTRLLVL.

This clonotype is a singleton in its sample. The gene calls are TRBV30 and TRBJ2-5, with D hard to call. The V gene lost 0 bases and the J gene lost 2 bases, with 7 bases spanning the gap. This CDR3 comprises 13 residues. CDR1 and CDR2 from the germline V gene are GTSNPN and SVGIG (reference sequence). The CDR3 sequence: CAWSVQIQETQYF. CDR3 nucleotides: TGTGCCTGGAGTGTACAGATTCAAGAGACCCAGTACTTC. Variable domain in full (rest from reference TRBV30 and TRBJ2-5): SQTIHQWPATLVQPVGSPLSLECTVEGTSNPNLYWYRQAAGRGLQLLFYSVGIGQISSEVPQNLSASRPQDRQFILSSKKLLLSDSGFYLCAWSVQIQETQYFGPGTRLLVL.

V usage is TRBV6-1 and J usage is TRBJ1-1; D remains unclear. V shed 10 bases and J shed 1 base, with 4 bases lying between them. Germline-derived CDR1 and CDR2 are MNHNS and SASEGT. This CDR3 is built from 10 residues. CDR3 region: CAIWNTEAFF. Here the CDR3 DNA reads TGTGCCATCTGGAACACTGAAGCTTTCTTT.

The gene calls are TRBV9 and TRBJ2-1, with 7 nucleotides matching TRBD1. The germline V gene encodes CDR1 SGDLS and CDR2 YYNGEE. CDR3 length: 14 residues. After removal of 2 bases from V and 6 bases from J, the junction contained 5 bases not matched to a gene. The CDR3 loop reads CASSVDRDSNEQFF. The CDR3 DNA follows: TGTGCCAGCAGCGTGGACCGGGACAGCAATGAGCAGTTCTTC.

The J gene is TRBJ1-2, the V gene TRBV11-2; D not certain. Germline CDR1 SGHAT, CDR2 FQNNGV. Trimming cost V 5 bases and J 2 bases, with 12 bases left between them. The CDR3 contains 14 residues. CDR3 sequence: CASSLGEANYGYTF. CDR3 coding DNA: TGTGCCAGCAGCCTCGGTGAGGCCAACTATGGCTACACCTTC.

This clonotype was counted a few times. This rearrangement joins TRBV6-1 to TRBJ2-2, with 12 positions matching TRBD2. The CDR3 is 16 residues long. After removal of 6 bases from V and 4 bases from J, the junction contained 6 bases not matched to a gene. Germline V gene data show CDR1 as MNHNS and CDR2 as SASEGT. This CDR3 is CASRTGLAGATGELFF. The CDR3, as DNA: TGTGCCAGCAGGACGGGACTAGCGGGCGCCACCGGGGAGCTGTTTTTT.

This clonotype came up many times. The chain recombines TRBV29-1 with TRBJ2-7, with TRBD2 as a possible D gene (5 bases). V gave up 4 bases and J gave up 6 bases, with 19 bases separating them. The germline gives CDR1 SQVTM, CDR2 ANQGSEA. The CDR3 has 14 amino acids. The CDR3 DNA reads as TGCAGCGTTGCGTTCCCGGGATATCGGGTCGAGCAGTACTTC. It translates to CSVAFPGYRVEQYF.

This clonotype was detected many times. The rearrangement links TRBV10-3 to TRBJ1-1, with D possibly matching TRBD1 (6 bases). CDR1 and CDR2 (germline): ENHRY, SYGVKD. The CDR3 is made up of 16 amino acids. V was shortened by 5 bases and J by 0 bases, with 16 bases between the two germline ends. The CDR3: CAISSGVSGMNTEAFF. CDR3 nucleotides: TGTGCCATCAGTTCAGGGGTATCGGGCATGAACACTGAAGCTTTCTTT.

This clonotype has a handful of counts. This sequence joins TRBV5-1 and TRBJ2-1; 8 bases agree with TRBD2. With V trimmed by 0 bases and J by 8 bases, 4 bases remained unmatched. Germline V gene lookup returns CDR1 SGHRS and CDR2 YFSETQ. CDR3 length equals 14 residues. CDR3 bases: TGCGCCAGCAGCTTGGGTCGACTAGCGTATGAGCAGTTCTTC. It encodes CASSLGRLAYEQFF. The full variable domain, its missing parts supplied by reference TRBV5-1 and TRBJ2-1, is KAGVTQTPRYLIKTRGQQVTLSCSPISGHRSVSWYQQTPGQGLQFLFEYFSETQRNKGNFPGRFSGRQFSNSRSEMNVSTLELGDSALYLCASSLGRLAYEQFFGPGTRLTVL.

J is TRBJ2-5 and V is TRBV5-5; D is possibly TRBD2 (5 bases). This CDR3 spans 14 amino acids. V was trimmed by 0 bases and J by 4 bases, leaving 10 bases between them. Germline CDR1 reads SGHKS; CDR2 reads YYEKEE (reference sequence). CDR3 sequence reads: CASSLAGLRETQYF. Here the CDR3 DNA reads TGTGCCAGCAGCTTGGCGGGGTTGCGAGAGACCCAGTACTTC.

This clonotype has a handful of counts. This chain joins TRBV6-5 and TRBJ1-1; tentative D call: TRBD1 (5 bases). This CDR3 is 13 amino acids long. The ends were cut back, 0 bases at V and 10 bases at J, with 12 bases in the middle. Germline V gene lookup returns CDR1 MNHEY and CDR2 SVGAGI. CDR3 amino acids: CASSYSDSRAAFF. CDR3 DNA: TGTGCCAGCAGTTACTCAGATAGCAGGGCAGCTTTCTTT.

CDR3 in amino acids: CASSQGPRPFF. CDR3 bases: TGTGCCAGCAGCCAAGGACCCCGGCCATTCTTT. The rearrangement links TRBV3-1 to TRBJ1-1; D ambiguous. V was shortened by 1 base and J by 14 bases, with 11 bases between the two germline ends. CDR3 length: 11 residues. Germline loops: CDR1 LGHDT, CDR2 YNNKEL (reference sequence).

This chain uses TRBV27 with TRBJ2-7; 10 bases align to TRBD2. The CDR3 loop spans 18 amino acids. The J segment lost 6 bases and the V segment lost 6 bases, leaving 20 bases of the junction unmatched. CDR1 MNHEY and CDR2 SMNVEV come from the germline V gene (reference sequence). CDR3 amino acids: CASRGRDKGSGRVSEQYF. In DNA form, the CDR3 reads TGTGCCAGCAGGGGCAGAGATAAGGGGAGCGGGAGGGTCTCCGAGCAGTACTTC.

The chain combines TRBV7-8 with TRBJ2-5; TRBD2 matches 7 bases. The V and J ends lost 1 base and 4 bases, in that order; junction bases with no gene match: 12. The germline V gene has CDR1 SGHVS and CDR2 FQNEAQ. This CDR3 contains 17 residues. The CDR3 protein is CASSLGALAGASETQYF. Here the CDR3 DNA reads TGTGCCAGCAGCTTAGGTGCTTTGGCGGGAGCTTCAGAGACCCAGTACTTC.

This clonotype was counted a few times. The gene calls are TRBV7-2 and TRBJ1-5, with 7 positions matching TRBD1. The CDR3 runs to 15 residues. Germline V CDR1 and CDR2: SGHTA, FQGNSA. Trimming took 0 bases from V and 3 from J; bases not matched to a gene: 2. This CDR3 reads CASSLARGINQPQHF. For the CDR3, the DNA is TGTGCCAGCAGCTTAGCCAGGGGGATCAATCAGCCCCAGCATTTT.

The rearrangement links TRBV5-6 to TRBJ2-6; D may be TRBD1 (6 bases). Germline V gene data show CDR1 as SGHDT and CDR2 as YYEEEE. The CDR3 runs 19 residues. V was pared by 2 bases and J by 0 bases, with 18 bases between. The CDR3 DNA reads TGTGCCAGCAGCTTCATCGGGACACCCCTTTCCTCTGGGGCCAACGTCCTGACTTTC. Amino acids: CASSFIGTPLSSGANVLTF.

The rearrangement links TRBV4-2 to TRBJ1-1; D may be TRBD1 (6 bases). From germline, CDR1 is LGHNA and CDR2 YNFKEQ. V dropped 3 bases and J dropped 0 bases, with 11 bases sitting between them. The CDR3 extends over 15 amino acids. CDR3 sequence (DNA): TGTGCCAGCAGCCACGTCGGACAGATGAACACTGAAGCTTTCTTT. Protein: CASSHVGQMNTEAFF.

Ten or more counts support this clonotype. The chain has TRBV29-1 and TRBJ2-1; a weak D match, TRBD1 (5 bases). CDR1 is SQVTM, CDR2 ANQGSEA, per germline. The CDR3 covers 15 residues. Between the trimmed V and J ends, which lost 6 bases and 4 bases, there was a span of 19 bases. The CDR3, as DNA: TGCAGCGTAAAACAACAGGACACCTTATACAATGAGCAGTTCTTC. This codes for CSVKQQDTLYNEQFF.

The table lists this clonotype with many counts. The DNA for the CDR3 is TGCGCCAGCGCGACAGGGGGCCGAGGGGAGACCCAGTACTTC. This translates into CASATGGRGETQYF. This chain links TRBV5-1 with TRBJ2-5; TRBD1 aligns across 10 bases. Trimming took 7 bases from V and 5 from J; bases not matched to a gene: 8. The CDR3 is 14 amino acids. Germline CDR1 and CDR2: SGHRS and YFSETQ.